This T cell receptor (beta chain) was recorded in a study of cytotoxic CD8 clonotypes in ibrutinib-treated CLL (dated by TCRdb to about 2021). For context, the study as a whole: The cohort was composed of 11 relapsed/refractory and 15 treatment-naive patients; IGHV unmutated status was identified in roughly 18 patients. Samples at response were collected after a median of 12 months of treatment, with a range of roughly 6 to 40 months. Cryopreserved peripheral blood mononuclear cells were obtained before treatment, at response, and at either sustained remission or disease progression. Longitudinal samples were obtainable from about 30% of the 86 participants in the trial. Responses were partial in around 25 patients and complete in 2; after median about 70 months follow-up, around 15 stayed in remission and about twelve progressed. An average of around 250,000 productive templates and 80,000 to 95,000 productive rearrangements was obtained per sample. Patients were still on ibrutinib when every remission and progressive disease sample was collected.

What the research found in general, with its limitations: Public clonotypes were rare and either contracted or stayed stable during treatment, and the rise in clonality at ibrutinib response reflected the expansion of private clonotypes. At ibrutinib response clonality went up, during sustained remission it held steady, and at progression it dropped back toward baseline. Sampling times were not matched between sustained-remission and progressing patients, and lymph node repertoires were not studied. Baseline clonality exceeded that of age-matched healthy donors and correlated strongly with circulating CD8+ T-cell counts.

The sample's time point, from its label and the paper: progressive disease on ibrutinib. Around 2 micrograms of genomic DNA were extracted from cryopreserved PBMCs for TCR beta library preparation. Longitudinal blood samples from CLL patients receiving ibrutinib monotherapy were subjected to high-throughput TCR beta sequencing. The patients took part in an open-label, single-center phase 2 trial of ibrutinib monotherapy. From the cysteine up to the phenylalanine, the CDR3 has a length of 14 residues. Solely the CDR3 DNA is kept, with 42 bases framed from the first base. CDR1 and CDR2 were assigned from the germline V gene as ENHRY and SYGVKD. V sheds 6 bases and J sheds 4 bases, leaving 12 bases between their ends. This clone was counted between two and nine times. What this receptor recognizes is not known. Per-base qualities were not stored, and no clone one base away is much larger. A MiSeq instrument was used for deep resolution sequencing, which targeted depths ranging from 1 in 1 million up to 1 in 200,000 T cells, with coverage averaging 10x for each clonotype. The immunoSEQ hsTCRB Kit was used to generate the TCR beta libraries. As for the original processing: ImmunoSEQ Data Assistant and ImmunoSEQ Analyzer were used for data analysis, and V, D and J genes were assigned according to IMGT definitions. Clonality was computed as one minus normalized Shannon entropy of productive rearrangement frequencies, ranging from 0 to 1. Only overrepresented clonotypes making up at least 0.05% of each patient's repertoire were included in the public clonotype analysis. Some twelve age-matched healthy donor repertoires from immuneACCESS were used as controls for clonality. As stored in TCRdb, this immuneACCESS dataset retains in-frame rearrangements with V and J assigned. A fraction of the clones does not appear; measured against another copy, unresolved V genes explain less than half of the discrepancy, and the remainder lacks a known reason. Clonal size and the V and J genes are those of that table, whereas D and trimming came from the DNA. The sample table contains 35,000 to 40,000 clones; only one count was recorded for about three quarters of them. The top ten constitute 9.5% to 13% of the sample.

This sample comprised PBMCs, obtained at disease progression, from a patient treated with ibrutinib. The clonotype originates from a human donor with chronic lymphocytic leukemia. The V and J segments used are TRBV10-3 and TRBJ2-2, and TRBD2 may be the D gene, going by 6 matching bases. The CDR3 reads CAIRPGASTGELFF. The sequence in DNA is TGTGCCATCAGACCGGGAGCTTCCACCGGGGAGCTGTTTTTT.